Each of the 24 T cell receptor beta chains below was sequenced from the same sample in a study of identical twins (dated by TCRdb to the mid-2010s). Libraries were prepared through 5' RACE. TCRdb shows the sequencer as Illumina HiSeq 2000. TCRdb itself trimmed the public reads at Q25 with fastp, ran MiXCR and retained productive beta chains. Each CDR3 protein appears once, grouped with its most common genes and DNA. This sample is represented by about 890,000 distinct CDR3 sequences; 9% to 15% of them were singletons. In total, the top ten clones hold 1.5% to 2% of the sample. This same sample was also part of a study on yellow fever vaccine responses in identical twins.

Material: PBMCs. The receptors were sampled from a woman aged 18-29 years in good health.

This chain links TRBV4-1 with TRBJ2-1; D call uncertain. Trimming removed 3 bases at V and 6 bases at J, with 9 bases between. Germline values: CDR1 MGHRA, CDR2 YSYEKL. This CDR3 spans 13 amino acids. The CDR3 DNA is TGCGCCAGCAGCCACCGCCTTGCCAATGAGCAGTTCTTC. It specifies CASSHRLANEQFF.

This clonotype was seen only a few times. The rearrangement uses TRBV5-1 and TRBJ2-4; a possible D gene is TRBD2 (5 bases). The germline V and J ends were trimmed by 3 bases and 8 bases, with 15 bases remaining between them. CDR3 length equals 14 residues. Looked up from germline, CDR1 is SGHRS and CDR2 is YFSETQ. The CDR3 spells CASSSRLDGDIQYF. The CDR3 DNA reads as TGCGCCAGCAGCTCCAGGCTGGACGGGGACATTCAGTACTTC.

This clonotype was counted only a few times. This chain joins TRBV20-1 and TRBJ2-2, with 10 bases fitting TRBD2. V shed 0 bases, J shed 4 bases, and the junction held 2 bases outside the gene matches. CDR3 length: 15 amino acids. Germline V gene sequence: CDR1 DFQATT, CDR2 SNEGSKA (reference sequence). The CDR3 protein is CSARDERGGTGELFF. For the CDR3, the DNA is TGCAGTGCTAGAGATGAGCGGGGGGGCACCGGGGAGCTGTTTTTT.

This clonotype appeared a few times. The genes are TRBV20-1 and TRBJ1-1, with D uncertain. Germline V gene lookup returns CDR1 DFQATT and CDR2 SNEGSKA (reference sequence). With 2 bases removed from V and 1 base from J, the gap between germline ends came to 5 bases. The CDR3 sequence is 12 residues long. CDR3 nucleotide sequence: TGCAGTGCTAGACACCCGAACACTGAAGCTTTCTTT. Its protein product is CSARHPNTEAFF.

The chain uses TRBV20-1 and TRBJ2-7; perhaps TRBD1 as D (6 bases). V lost 6 bases, J lost 0 bases, and 15 bases lay in between. Germline V gene data show CDR1 as DFQATT and CDR2 as SNEGSKA (reference sequence). This CDR3 is 14 amino acids long. The CDR3 here is CSAQDSVPSYEQYF. CDR3 sequence (DNA): TGCAGTGCCCAGGACAGCGTGCCCTCCTACGAGCAGTACTTC.

This clonotype was counted only a few times. The chain carries TRBV28 and TRBJ2-1, with 7 bases aligning to TRBD2. Per the germline V gene, CDR1 is MDHEN and CDR2 is SYDVKM. The CDR3 consists of 14 residues. V was clipped by 3 bases and J by 8 bases; unmatched bases: 7. For the CDR3, the DNA is TGTGCCAGCAGTTTTGTGACTAGCATCGATGAGCAGTTCTTC. Translating it yields CASSFVTSIDEQFF. The full variable domain, its missing parts supplied by reference TRBV28 and TRBJ2-1, is DVKVTQSSRYLVKRTGEKVFLECVQDMDHENMFWYRQDPGLGLRLIYFSYDVKMKEKGDIPEGYSVSREKKERFSLILESASTNQTSMYLCASSFVTSIDEQFFGPGTRLTVL.

This clonotype was seen a few times. In nucleotides, the CDR3 is TGTGCCAGCAGCAGCCACCGGGACGGGTACAATGAGCAGTTCTTC. Translation: CASSSHRDGYNEQFF. The chain recombines TRBV6-1 with TRBJ2-1; D assignment may be TRBD1 or TRBD2 (5 bases each). This CDR3 is 15 amino acids long. The V end was cut by 6 bases, the J end by 4 bases, with 16 bases between. CDR1 is MNHNS and CDR2 is SASEGT in the germline V gene.

This clonotype occurred many times. The V and J genes are TRBV20-1 and TRBJ2-1; 10 bases are shared with TRBD2. The CDR3 consists of 14 residues. J gave up 1 base and V 5 bases, and 2 bases lay outside the gene matches. Germline-derived CDR1 and CDR2 are DFQATT and SNEGSKA (reference sequence). The CDR3 protein is CSAPSGRSYNEQFF. CDR3 DNA: TGCAGTGCTCCTAGCGGGAGATCCTACAATGAGCAGTTCTTC.

This clonotype was detected ten times or more. V usage is TRBV7-3 and J usage is TRBJ2-2; D may be TRBD2 (6 bases). The germline V and J ends were trimmed by 5 bases and 6 bases, with 19 bases remaining between them. The CDR3 length is 16 residues. Germline CDR1 reads SGHTA; CDR2 reads FQGTGA. The CDR3 region is CASSPERAGASGELFF. CDR3 sequence (DNA): TGTGCCAGCAGCCCAGAGCGGGCCGGGGCTTCCGGGGAGCTGTTTTTT.

This clonotype occurred a few times. The genes are TRBV23-1 and TRBJ2-3; TRBD1 might be the D (5 bases). TRBV23-1 is reported as an ORF; its role is uncertain. Trimming removed 10 bases at V and 4 bases at J, with 6 bases between. This CDR3 has 10 residues. CDR3 nucleotide sequence: TGCGCCAACAGGCCAGATACGCAGTATTTT. Its translation: CANRPDTQYF.

This clonotype was recorded a few times. The rearrangement uses TRBV11-2 and TRBJ2-2; 11 positions match TRBD2. V shed 5 bases, J shed 4 bases, and the junction held 15 bases outside the gene matches. Germline V gene sequence: CDR1 SGHAT, CDR2 FQNNGV. This CDR3 is built from 19 residues. CDR3 DNA: TGTGCCAGCAGCGGTGAACGGTCCGGGACTAGCGGTCCCACCGGGGAGCTGTTTTTT. It encodes CASSGERSGTSGPTGELFF.

This sequence joins TRBV24-1 and TRBJ1-1; TRBD1 matches at 7 bases. This CDR3 has 14 amino acids. In germline, CDR1 is KGHDR, CDR2 SFDVKD. J gave up 1 base and V 7 bases, and 5 bases lay outside the gene matches. CDR3 sequence: CATRRAGGNTEAFF. Written as DNA, the CDR3 is TGTGCCACCAGGAGGGCAGGGGGGAACACTGAAGCTTTCTTT.

This chain uses TRBV12-3 or TRBV12-4 with TRBJ2-7; D not resolved. The CDR3 is 13 residues long. The V end was cut by 3 bases, the J end by 0 bases, with 6 bases between. CDR3: CASSFEYSYEQYF. CDR3 nucleotide sequence: TGTGCCAGCAGTTTCGAATACTCCTACGAGCAGTACTTC.

V gene TRBV6-5 combines with J gene TRBJ2-7; the match to TRBD1 covers 9 bases. This CDR3 is built from 16 residues. Germline values: CDR1 MNHEY, CDR2 SVGAGI. The V and J ends lost 1 base and 1 base, in that order; junction bases with no gene match: 5. The CDR3 coding sequence is TGTGCCAGCAGTTACTGGACAGGGGCGCGGTCCTACGAGCAGTACTTC. Protein product: CASSYWTGARSYEQYF.

The CDR3 is CASSLAGPGQVSYEQYF. CDR3 sequence (DNA): TGTGCCAGCAGCTTAGCCGGACCGGGACAGGTTTCCTACGAGCAGTACTTC. The chain employs TRBV7-6 and TRBJ2-7, with TRBD1 matching over 8 bases. CDR1 and CDR2 from the germline V gene are SGHVS and FNYEAQ. The V segment lost 0 bases and the J segment 1 base; nucleotides outside the gene matches: 8. The length of the CDR3 is 17 residues. The complete variable domain, with remaining parts taken from reference TRBV7-6 and TRBJ2-7, reads GAGVSQSPRYKVTKRGQDVALRCDPISGHVSLYWYRQALGQGPEFLTYFNYEAQQDKSGLPNDRFSAERPEGSISTLTIQRTEQRDSAMYRCASSLAGPGQVSYEQYFGPGTRLTVT.

This clonotype was seen many times. The chain carries TRBV7-8 and TRBJ2-3; D not resolved. The CDR3 loop spans 16 amino acids. Trimming took off 0 bases at V and 0 bases at J, with 10 bases between the two ends. Germline CDR1 SGHVS, CDR2 FQNEAQ. CDR3 loop: CASSLAGLVSTDTQYF. CDR3 nucleotide sequence: TGTGCCAGCAGCTTAGCGGGTCTAGTTAGCACAGATACGCAGTATTTT. The whole variable domain, filled in from reference TRBV7-8 and TRBJ2-3, reads GAGVSQSPRYKVAKRGQDVALRCDPISGHVSLFWYQQALGQGPEFLTYFQNEAQLDKSGLPSDRFFAERPEGSVSTLKIQRTQQEDSAVYLCASSLAGLVSTDTQYFGPGTRLTVL.

The chain carries TRBV5-1 and TRBJ2-3; 11 bases match TRBD2. V lost 4 bases, J lost 4 bases, and 11 bases stayed unmatched. This CDR3 has 17 residues. CDR1 is SGHRS and CDR2 is YFSETQ in the germline V gene. CDR3 sequence: CASSLQTSGGRADTQYF. CDR3 bases: TGCGCCAGCAGCCTTCAAACTAGCGGGGGCCGGGCAGATACGCAGTATTTT.

The V gene is TRBV24-1, the J gene TRBJ2-2; no clear D gene. V lost 1 base, J lost 1 base, and 18 bases lay in between. The CDR3 runs 19 residues. CDR1 KGHDR and CDR2 SFDVKD come from the germline V gene. Here the CDR3 DNA reads TGTGCCACCAGTGATTTAAAAGGCTATACCGCCGGGAACACCGGGGAGCTGTTTTTT. This sequence encodes CATSDLKGYTAGNTGELFF.

The sample holds many counts of this clonotype. The rearrangement joins TRBV29-1 to TRBJ2-5, with 10 bases fitting TRBD1. The trim removed 7 bases at V and 5 bases at J, leaving 7 bases unmatched. This CDR3 contains 13 residues. Germline V gene data show CDR1 as SQVTM and CDR2 as ANQGSEA. For the CDR3, the DNA is TGCAGCGCTTATGACAGGGGGCGCGAGACCCAGTACTTC. Translating gives CSAYDRGRETQYF.

This clonotype was observed many times. The genes are TRBV19 and TRBJ1-5, with 8 bases identical to TRBD1. Unmatched junction bases numbered 1, after V lost 6 bases and J lost 0 bases. Germline CDR1 is LNHDA and CDR2 is SQIVND (reference sequence). The CDR3 is made up of 14 amino acids. CDR3: CASRQGASNQPQHF. As DNA, the CDR3 is TGTGCCAGTAGGCAGGGGGCTAGCAATCAGCCCCAGCATTTT.

This clonotype came up a few times. The genes are TRBV12-3 or TRBV12-4 and TRBJ2-7, with D tentatively TRBD2 (6 bases). The CDR3 loop spans 11 amino acids. V was cut by 6 bases and J by 7 bases, with 10 bases left in between. The CDR3 loop reads CASSSGGEQYV. The DNA of the CDR3 is TGTGCCAGCAGCTCCGGAGGGGAGCAGTACGTC.

This sequence joins TRBV3-1 and TRBJ2-6, with TRBD2 identical over 12 bases. The CDR3 sequence is 19 residues long. Per the germline V gene, CDR1 is LGHDT and CDR2 is YNNKEL (reference sequence). The J segment lost 0 bases and the V segment lost 2 bases, leaving 5 bases of the junction unmatched. The CDR3 nucleotides are TGTGCCAGCAGCCAATTGGGACTAGCGGGCCTCTCTGGGGCCAACGTCCTGACTTTC. Translating gives CASSQLGLAGLSGANVLTF.

This clonotype has at least ten counts. V gene TRBV27 combines with J gene TRBJ1-2; D is unresolved. V was cut by 5 bases and J by 0 bases, with 16 bases left in between. The CDR3 extends over 16 amino acids. Germline CDR1 is MNHEY and CDR2 is SMNVEV (reference sequence). The CDR3 reads CASSRSTDPTNYGYTF. CDR3 bases: TGTGCCAGCAGTCGGTCAACAGACCCTACTAACTATGGCTACACCTTC.

The chain employs TRBV3-1 and TRBJ2-1; D might be TRBD2 (6 bases). The CDR3 totals 14 residues. Germline CDR1 reads LGHDT; CDR2 reads YNNKEL (reference sequence). V was pared by 0 bases and J by 11 bases, with 14 bases between. The CDR3 loop is CASSQEGSSGKQFF. The CDR3 bases are TGTGCCAGCAGCCAAGAAGGGAGTAGCGGAAAGCAGTTCTTC.